The 7 T cell receptor beta chains presented below share a single source sample, sequenced in a study of tumor and adjacent non-tumor tissue in lung cancer. No cell sorting was done before RNA was extracted from the tissue. The normal lung tissue was taken more than 3 cm from the tumor edge. TCRbeta libraries were built with three rounds of nested PCR, modified from ARM-PCR. TCRdb redid the calling of the multiplex PCR reads with MiXCR, one entry per CDR3 protein. This sample has 90,000 to 100,000 distinct CDR3 sequences, with about 80% found just once. The sequenced sample consisted of distant non-tumor lung tissue. The receptors shown here come from a man in his fifties or sixties with small cell lung cancer.

In its sample, this clonotype was seen once. An end of the junction differs from the germline gene, which may be a read error. J is TRBJ2-1 and V is TRBV11-2; no firm D call. This CDR3 spans 16 amino acids. Germline CDR1 reads SGHAT; CDR2 reads FQNNGV. CDR3 residues: CTSSLIAMGSYNEQFF. In DNA, the CDR3 is TGTACCAGCAGCTTAATCGCGATGGGCTCCTACAATGAGCAGTTCTTC.

In its sample, this clonotype was seen a few times. This may come from a read error, since a much larger clone is one base off. This CDR3 is CAWSVKRGRRSNQPQHF. CDR3 DNA: TGTGCCTGGAGTGTAAAAAGGGGGAGGAGGAGCAATCAGCCCCAGCATTTT. The rearrangement joins TRBV30 to TRBJ1-5; possibly TRBD1 for D (6 bases). Germline V gives CDR1 GTSNPN, CDR2 SVGIG (reference sequence). V shed 0 bases and J shed 1 base, with 16 bases lying between them. This CDR3 region has 17 residues.

Turning to this clonotype: In this CDR3 the conserved last residue, phenylalanine or tryptophan, is missing, so a read error is likely. The gene calls are TRBV20-1 and TRBJ1-5; D might be TRBD2 (6 bases). Near its end, the DNA agrees better with TRBJ2-3, so the J call may be wrong. The V gene's germline CDR1 is DFQATT and CDR2 SNEGSKA (reference sequence). The CDR3 is 12 residues long. Here the CDR3 DNA reads TGCAGTGCCGGGGGATCCAATCAGCCCCAGTATTAT. As protein: CSAGGSNQPQYY.

The sample holds many counts of this clonotype. The rearrangement joins TRBV13 to TRBJ1-2; unclear D gene. Germline lookup yields CDR1 PRHDT and CDR2 FYEKMQ (reference sequence). V was trimmed by 0 bases and J by 6 bases, leaving 11 bases between them. This CDR3 spans 14 amino acids. The chain's CDR3 is CASSLGPPDHGYTF. CDR3 nucleotide sequence: TGTGCCAGCAGCTTAGGTCCCCCAGACCATGGCTACACCTTC. The full variable domain, in which reference TRBV13 and TRBJ1-2 provide the parts outside the CDR3, is AAGVIQSPRHLIKEKRETATLKCYPIPRHDTVYWYQQGPGQDPQFLISFYEKMQSDKGSIPDRFSAQQFSDYHSELNMSSLELGDSALYFCASSLGPPDHGYTFGSGTRLTVV.

This clonotype appeared a few times. At one end, the junction sequence differs from germline, possibly due to a read error. The chain employs TRBV7-9 and TRBJ2-5, with D possibly TRBD1 on 5 matching bases. The CDR3 runs 16 residues. Germline lookup yields CDR1 SEHNR and CDR2 FQNEAQ (reference sequence). The CDR3 DNA is TGTGCCAGAAGCTTTTTTACAGGCGTGTACCAAGAGACCCAGTACTTC. Translating gives CARSFFTGVYQETQYF.

This clonotype was observed many times. The V and J genes are TRBV7-9 and TRBJ2-7, with D tentatively TRBD2 (6 bases). The CDR3 is 16 amino acids. The ends were cut back, 0 bases at V and 7 bases at J, with 19 bases in the middle. Germline V lookup: CDR1 SEHNR, CDR2 FQNEAQ (reference sequence). The CDR3 loop is CASSLAQTGTSGEQYF. The CDR3 bases are TGTGCCAGCAGCTTAGCCCAAACCGGGACTTCGGGGGAGCAGTACTTC. Full variable domain (rest looked up from reference TRBV7-9 and TRBJ2-7): DTGVSQNPRHKITKRGQNVTFRCDPISEHNRLYWYRQTLGQGPEFLTYFQNEAQLEKSRLLSDRFSAERPKGSFSTLEIQRTEQGDSAMYLCASSLAQTGTSGEQYFGPGTRLTVT.

This clonotype has at least ten counts. CDR3: CATSNQNYGYTF. For the CDR3, the DNA is TGTGCCACCAGTAATCAGAACTATGGCTACACCTTC. The chain combines TRBV24-1 with TRBJ1-2; no reliable D call. V was pared by 6 bases and J by 2 bases, with 6 bases between. This CDR3 contains 12 residues. Germline CDR1 reads KGHDR; CDR2 reads SFDVKD.